The 26 T cell receptor beta chains below all came from one sample that was sequenced in a study of shared clonotypes between healthy human individuals. Clones were sequenced by immunoSEQ multiplex PCR, and TCRdb holds only the in-frame ones, with some missing. The table lists some 2.4 million clones, roughly 93% of them singletons. Sequences were obtained from naive CD4+ T cells from PBMCs. Subset denoted: CD45RA+ positively selected. These receptors were collected from a young man in good health. Some clones in this sample may be carry-over from other donors' samples.

The chain links TRBV9 to TRBJ2-1; 8 bases fit TRBD2. The V segment lost 4 bases and the J segment 3 bases; nucleotides outside the gene matches: 9. CDR1 SGDLS and CDR2 YYNGEE come from the germline V gene. The CDR3 spans 16 residues. The chain's CDR3 is CASSQGAGLGYNEQFF. Written as DNA, the CDR3 is TGTGCCAGCAGCCAAGGCGCGGGACTAGGCTACAATGAGCAGTTCTTC. The variable domain in full, with the rest retrieved from reference TRBV9 and TRBJ2-1, is DSGVTQTPKHLITATGQRVTLRCSPRSGDLSVYWYQQSLDQGLQFLIQYYNGEERAKGNILERFSAQQFPDLHSELNLSSLELGDSALYFCASSQGAGLGYNEQFFGPGTRLTVL.

The chain couples TRBV25-1 to TRBJ1-4; 7 bases map to TRBD1. The germline CDR1 and CDR2 sequences are MGHDK and SYGVNS. V shed 9 bases, J shed 8 bases, and the junction held 15 bases outside the gene matches. CDR3 length equals 15 residues. The CDR3 sequence: CASVYGNPGGEKLFF. CDR3 bases: TGTGCCAGTGTATATGGTAACCCAGGGGGGGAAAAACTGTTTTTT. Using reference TRBV25-1 and TRBJ1-4 for the parts outside the CDR3, the full variable domain is EADIYQTPRYLVIGTGKKITLECSQTMGHDKMYWYQQDPGMELHLIHYSYGVNSTEKGDLSSESTVSRIRTEHFPLTLESARPSHTSQYLCASVYGNPGGEKLFFGSGTQLSVL.

This clone appeared a single time. This chain connects TRBV19 to TRBJ1-2; 7 nucleotides agree with TRBD1. J lost 8 bases, V lost 6 bases, and 12 bases had no gene match. There are 14 residues in the CDR3. Germline V CDR1 and CDR2: LNHDA, SQIVND (reference sequence). The CDR3 reads CASRSLGQAQGYTF. CDR3 bases: TGTGCCAGTAGATCCCTCGGACAGGCTCAGGGCTACACCTTC.

This clone was observed a single time. The V call is TRBV9, the J call TRBJ2-1, with 8 bases matching TRBD2. V gave up 0 bases and J gave up 6 bases; unmatched junction bases: 11. The CDR3 length is 17 residues. Germline CDR1 is SGDLS and CDR2 is YYNGEE. The CDR3 protein is CASSVVPGGPISNEQFF. In DNA, the CDR3 is TGTGCCAGCAGCGTAGTTCCGGGAGGGCCCATTAGCAATGAGCAGTTCTTC.

This chain connects TRBV19 to TRBJ2-5; TRBD2 agrees at 7 bases. Per germline, CDR1 LNHDA and CDR2 SQIVND (reference sequence). This CDR3 has 15 residues. Unmatched junction bases numbered 9, after V lost 6 bases and J lost 2 bases. The CDR3 loop is CASSRGAGVQETQYF. The CDR3 DNA reads TGTGCCAGTAGCCGCGGGGCGGGAGTTCAAGAGACCCAGTACTTC.

The chain recombines TRBV27 with TRBJ1-1; 10 bases match TRBD1. CDR1 and CDR2 (germline): MNHEY, SMNVEV (reference sequence). The ends lost 5 bases at V and 7 bases at J; junction bases unmatched: 4. The CDR3 extends over 13 amino acids. CDR3: CASSPTGGFEAFF. DNA of the CDR3: TGTGCCAGCAGTCCGACAGGGGGCTTTGAAGCTTTCTTT.

The chain joins TRBV28 to TRBJ2-1, with TRBD2 identical over 11 bases. J gave up 9 bases and V 3 bases, and 10 bases lay outside the gene matches. The CDR3 is 16 amino acids. Germline values: CDR1 MDHEN, CDR2 SYDVKM. This CDR3 reads CASSLISGRGFGEQFF. Written as DNA, the CDR3 is TGTGCCAGCAGTTTGATTAGCGGGAGGGGATTTGGTGAGCAGTTCTTC.

V usage is TRBV5-1 and J usage is TRBJ1-2; D uncertain. In germline, CDR1 is SGHRS, CDR2 YFSETQ. The CDR3 contains 13 residues. Between the trimmed V and J ends, which lost 2 bases and 4 bases, there was a span of 9 bases. The DNA for the CDR3 is TGCGCCAGCAGCTTCCAGGTTGGCTATGGCTACACCTTC. It encodes CASSFQVGYGYTF. Variable domain in full (rest from reference TRBV5-1 and TRBJ1-2): KAGVTQTPRYLIKTRGQQVTLSCSPISGHRSVSWYQQTPGQGLQFLFEYFSETQRNKGNFPGRFSGRQFSNSRSEMNVSTLELGDSALYLCASSFQVGYGYTFGSGTRLTVV.

The rearrangement uses TRBV5-1 and TRBJ2-5; D could derive from TRBD1 or TRBD2 (5 bases each). The CDR3 contains 15 residues. Germline-derived CDR1 and CDR2 are SGHRS and YFSETQ. Trimming took 0 bases from V and 7 from J, leaving 16 bases between them. The CDR3 spells CASSLDGADGVTQYF. The CDR3 region has the DNA TGCGCCAGCAGCTTGGACGGGGCGGATGGAGTGACCCAGTACTTC.

The chain uses TRBV23-1 and TRBJ2-7, with 8 positions matching TRBD1. TRBV23-1 is treated as an ORF (open reading frame) with a function not yet certain. The CDR3 length is 16 residues. The V and J ends lost 2 bases and 4 bases, in that order; junction bases with no gene match: 10. The CDR3 spells CASSQILAGGPYEQYF. CDR3 coding DNA: TGCGCCAGCAGTCAAATTCTGGCAGGGGGCCCTTACGAGCAGTACTTC.

The chain couples TRBV4-2 to TRBJ2-7, with D unclear. The CDR3 is made up of 10 amino acids. CDR1 and CDR2 from the germline V gene are LGHNA and YNFKEQ. Trimming stripped 8 bases from V and 5 bases from J, with 7 bases between. The CDR3 reads CASPSNEQYF. CDR3 DNA: TGTGCCAGCCCTTCTAACGAGCAGTACTTC.

This chain links TRBV5-4 with TRBJ2-7, with TRBD2 as a possible D gene (6 bases). The CDR3 is 14 amino acids. CDR1 and CDR2 (germline): SGHNT, YYREEE (reference sequence). V was clipped by 7 bases and J by 3 bases, with 17 bases between them. Here the CDR3 DNA reads TGTGCCAGCGGCCCCCGGGATAGCGGCTACGAGCAGTACTTC. This sequence encodes CASGPRDSGYEQYF.

The chain combines TRBV28 with TRBJ2-5; possible D gene TRBD2, 6 bases. The CDR3 has 15 amino acids. Looked up from germline, CDR1 is MDHEN and CDR2 is SYDVKM. V was cut by 1 base and J by 0 bases, with 9 bases left in between. The CDR3 DNA follows: TGTGCCAGCAGTTTATTCGGCGGGAACCAAGAGACCCAGTACTTC. This encodes CASSLFGGNQETQYF.

V is TRBV28 and J is TRBJ2-7, with 7 bases identical to TRBD1. The CDR3 contains 16 residues. Germline lookup yields CDR1 MDHEN and CDR2 SYDVKM. After removal of 5 bases from V and 3 bases from J, the junction contained 13 bases not matched to a gene. The CDR3 bases are TGTGCCAGCAGTGCGGACCGACAGGGACGGGGCTACGAGCAGTACTTC. This translates into CASSADRQGRGYEQYF. Drawing the rest from reference TRBV28 and TRBJ2-7, the complete variable domain is DVKVTQSSRYLVKRTGEKVFLECVQDMDHENMFWYRQDPGLGLRLIYFSYDVKMKEKGDIPEGYSVSREKKERFSLILESASTNQTSMYLCASSADRQGRGYEQYFGPGTRLTVT.

The genes are TRBV7-9 and TRBJ1-3; D not resolved. Germline V lookup: CDR1 SEHNR, CDR2 FQNEAQ (reference sequence). Trimming removed 5 bases from V and 2 bases from J, with 19 bases in between. This CDR3 is built from 17 residues. CDR3 loop: CASSSRVIAFTGNTIYF. The CDR3 DNA is TGTGCCAGCAGCAGCCGGGTCATTGCTTTTACTGGAAACACCATATATTTT.

This clone has only one observation. This rearrangement joins TRBV6-6 to TRBJ2-7; 12 bases are shared with TRBD2. The CDR3 has 15 amino acids. Germline CDR1 MNHNY, CDR2 SVGAGI (reference sequence). Losses at the gene ends were 7 bases for V and 2 bases for J; bases not matched to a gene: 6. The DNA for the CDR3 is TGTGCCAGCAACGACCTAGCGGGAGGGCCCTACGAGCAGTACTTC. The encoded protein is CASNDLAGGPYEQYF.

Regarding this clone: Other DNA variants within this sample encode the same CDR3. The gene calls are TRBV5-1 and TRBJ2-1; D uncertain. CDR3 length: 12 amino acids. Germline V gene lookup returns CDR1 SGHRS and CDR2 YFSETQ. Deletions cut 0 bases from V and 6 bases from J, with 4 bases between. The CDR3 reads CASSLVLNEQFF. Written as DNA, the CDR3 is TGCGCCAGCAGCTTGGTTCTCAATGAGCAGTTCTTC. Full variable domain (missing parts from reference TRBV5-1 and TRBJ2-1): KAGVTQTPRYLIKTRGQQVTLSCSPISGHRSVSWYQQTPGQGLQFLFEYFSETQRNKGNFPGRFSGRQFSNSRSEMNVSTLELGDSALYLCASSLVLNEQFFGPGTRLTVL.

CDR3 amino acids: CASSPTTGGKANYGYTF. The CDR3 coding sequence is TGTGCCAGCAGCCCCACGACGGGGGGGAAGGCTAACTATGGCTACACCTTC. V usage is TRBV14 and J usage is TRBJ1-2; a possible D gene is TRBD1 (5 bases). The germline V and J ends were trimmed by 4 bases and 0 bases, with 18 bases remaining between them. Germline V gives CDR1 SGHDN, CDR2 FVKESK. The CDR3 spans 17 residues.

The chain combines TRBV18 with TRBJ1-5; the D is unclear. This CDR3 spans 13 amino acids. V was clipped by 4 bases and J by 6 bases, with 10 bases between them. Looked up from germline, CDR1 is KGHSH and CDR2 is LQKENI. The CDR3 DNA reads as TGTGCCAGCTCACTGGAAGACGGTCAGCCCCAGCATTTT. Amino acids: CASSLEDGQPQHF.

The rearrangement uses TRBV7-2 and TRBJ2-2; no clear D gene. The germline gives CDR1 SGHTA, CDR2 FQGNSA. There are 17 residues in the CDR3. V was shortened by 2 bases and J by 1 base, with 14 bases between the two germline ends. The CDR3: CASSLFPTQLNTGELFF. DNA for the CDR3: TGTGCCAGCAGCTTATTCCCCACACAGCTGAACACCGGGGAGCTGTTTTTT.

V gene TRBV28 combines with J gene TRBJ1-2; 7 nucleotides match TRBD1. CDR1 MDHEN and CDR2 SYDVKM come from the germline V gene. This CDR3 region has 16 residues. V lost 5 bases and J lost 4; bases outside the gene matches: 13. CDR3 coding DNA: TGTGCCAGCAGTGCCGCCTCGGGACAGCATTCCTATGGCTACACCTTC. This encodes CASSAASGQHSYGYTF.

The chain combines TRBV6-5 with TRBJ2-1, with 12 positions matching TRBD2. The CDR3 contains 15 residues. Germline loops: CDR1 MNHEY, CDR2 SVGAGI. Trimming cost V 8 bases and J 5 bases; bases outside gene matches: 7. CDR3 in DNA: TGTGCCAGCCGCAGATGGACTAGCGGGGACAATGAGCAGTTCTTC. It translates to CASRRWTSGDNEQFF.

The chain is built from TRBV4-2 and TRBJ2-7, with D perhaps TRBD1 or TRBD2 (5 bases each). The ends were cut back, 1 base at V and 3 bases at J, with 13 bases in the middle. The CDR3 sequence is 15 residues long. In germline, CDR1 is LGHNA, CDR2 YNFKEQ. CDR3 protein: CASSQGGAGNYEQYF. The CDR3 DNA reads as TGTGCCAGCAGCCAAGGAGGGGCCGGGAACTACGAGCAGTACTTC.

The chain carries TRBV6-5 and TRBJ2-4; 9 nucleotides match TRBD2. CDR1 and CDR2 from the germline V gene are MNHEY and SVGAGI. V gave up 6 bases and J gave up 4 bases; unmatched junction bases: 1. This CDR3 has 13 residues. CDR3 protein: CASSLAGKNIQYF. CDR3 DNA: TGTGCCAGCAGCCTAGCGGGGAAAAACATTCAGTACTTC.

About this clone: Other nucleotide sequences in the sample specify the same CDR3. The chain links TRBV5-1 to TRBJ2-2; D gene uncertain. With 2 bases removed from V and 1 base from J, the gap between germline ends came to 6 bases. This CDR3 region has 14 residues. In germline, CDR1 is SGHRS, CDR2 YFSETQ. The CDR3 region is CASSLLLNTGELFF. CDR3 sequence (DNA): TGCGCCAGCAGCTTACTCCTGAACACCGGGGAGCTGTTTTTT.

This sequence joins TRBV9 and TRBJ2-3, with 7 bases matching TRBD1. The length of the CDR3 is 16 residues. CDR1 and CDR2 (germline): SGDLS, YYNGEE. Trimming at V came to 1 base and at J to 2 bases, leaving 7 bases not matched to a gene. In DNA, the CDR3 is TGTGCCAGCAGCGTATCCCAAGGGGGCCCCACAGATACGCAGTATTTT. Translating it yields CASSVSQGGPTDTQYF. The whole variable domain, filled in from reference TRBV9 and TRBJ2-3, reads DSGVTQTPKHLITATGQRVTLRCSPRSGDLSVYWYQQSLDQGLQFLIQYYNGEERAKGNILERFSAQQFPDLHSELNLSSLELGDSALYFCASSVSQGGPTDTQYFGPGTRLTVL.